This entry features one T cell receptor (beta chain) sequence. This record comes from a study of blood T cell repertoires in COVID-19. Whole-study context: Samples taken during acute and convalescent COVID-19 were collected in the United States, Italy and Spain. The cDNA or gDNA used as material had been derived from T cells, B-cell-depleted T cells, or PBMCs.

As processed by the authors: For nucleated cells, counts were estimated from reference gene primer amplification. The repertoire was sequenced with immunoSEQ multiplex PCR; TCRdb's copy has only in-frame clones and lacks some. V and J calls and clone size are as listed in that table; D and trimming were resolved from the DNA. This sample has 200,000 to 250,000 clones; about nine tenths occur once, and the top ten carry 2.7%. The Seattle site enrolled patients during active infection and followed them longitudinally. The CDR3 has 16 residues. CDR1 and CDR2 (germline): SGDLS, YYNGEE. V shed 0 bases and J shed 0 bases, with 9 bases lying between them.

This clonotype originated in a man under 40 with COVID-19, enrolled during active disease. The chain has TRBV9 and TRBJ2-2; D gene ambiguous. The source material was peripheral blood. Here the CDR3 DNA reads TGTGCCAGCAGCGTAGCTACCAGGACGAACACCGGGGAGCTGTTTTTT. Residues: CASSVATRTNTGELFF.